This T cell receptor (beta chain) is from a study of T cells in women clearing cervical HPV infection. Whole-study context: Cases were women with histologically confirmed HPV16-related CIN3 or worse, including 2 invasive cancers.

Clones were read by immunoSEQ multiplex PCR, and TCRdb kept only the in-frame ones, dropping some. The table lists about 48,000 clones. CDR3 length: 14 amino acids. CDR1 is LGHNA, CDR2 YNFKEQ, per germline. About this clone itself: A read error may produce the germline difference seen at one junction end. The read comes to an end 3 residues before the CDR3 does, leaving the germline J gene to fill in the end.

Sequenced: blood buffy coat. J is TRBJ2-5 and V is TRBV4-2, with D perhaps TRBD1 (6 bases). The TCR sequence derives from a woman between 18 and 70 years old with a cervical HPV16 infection that either progressed to CIN3+ or cleared (not recorded which). The part of the CDR3 DNA that was read is TGCGCCAGCAGCCTATCCCAGGGGCAAGAGACC. Amino acid sequence: CASSLSQGQET. The whole CDR3 sequence is CASSLSQGQETQYF.